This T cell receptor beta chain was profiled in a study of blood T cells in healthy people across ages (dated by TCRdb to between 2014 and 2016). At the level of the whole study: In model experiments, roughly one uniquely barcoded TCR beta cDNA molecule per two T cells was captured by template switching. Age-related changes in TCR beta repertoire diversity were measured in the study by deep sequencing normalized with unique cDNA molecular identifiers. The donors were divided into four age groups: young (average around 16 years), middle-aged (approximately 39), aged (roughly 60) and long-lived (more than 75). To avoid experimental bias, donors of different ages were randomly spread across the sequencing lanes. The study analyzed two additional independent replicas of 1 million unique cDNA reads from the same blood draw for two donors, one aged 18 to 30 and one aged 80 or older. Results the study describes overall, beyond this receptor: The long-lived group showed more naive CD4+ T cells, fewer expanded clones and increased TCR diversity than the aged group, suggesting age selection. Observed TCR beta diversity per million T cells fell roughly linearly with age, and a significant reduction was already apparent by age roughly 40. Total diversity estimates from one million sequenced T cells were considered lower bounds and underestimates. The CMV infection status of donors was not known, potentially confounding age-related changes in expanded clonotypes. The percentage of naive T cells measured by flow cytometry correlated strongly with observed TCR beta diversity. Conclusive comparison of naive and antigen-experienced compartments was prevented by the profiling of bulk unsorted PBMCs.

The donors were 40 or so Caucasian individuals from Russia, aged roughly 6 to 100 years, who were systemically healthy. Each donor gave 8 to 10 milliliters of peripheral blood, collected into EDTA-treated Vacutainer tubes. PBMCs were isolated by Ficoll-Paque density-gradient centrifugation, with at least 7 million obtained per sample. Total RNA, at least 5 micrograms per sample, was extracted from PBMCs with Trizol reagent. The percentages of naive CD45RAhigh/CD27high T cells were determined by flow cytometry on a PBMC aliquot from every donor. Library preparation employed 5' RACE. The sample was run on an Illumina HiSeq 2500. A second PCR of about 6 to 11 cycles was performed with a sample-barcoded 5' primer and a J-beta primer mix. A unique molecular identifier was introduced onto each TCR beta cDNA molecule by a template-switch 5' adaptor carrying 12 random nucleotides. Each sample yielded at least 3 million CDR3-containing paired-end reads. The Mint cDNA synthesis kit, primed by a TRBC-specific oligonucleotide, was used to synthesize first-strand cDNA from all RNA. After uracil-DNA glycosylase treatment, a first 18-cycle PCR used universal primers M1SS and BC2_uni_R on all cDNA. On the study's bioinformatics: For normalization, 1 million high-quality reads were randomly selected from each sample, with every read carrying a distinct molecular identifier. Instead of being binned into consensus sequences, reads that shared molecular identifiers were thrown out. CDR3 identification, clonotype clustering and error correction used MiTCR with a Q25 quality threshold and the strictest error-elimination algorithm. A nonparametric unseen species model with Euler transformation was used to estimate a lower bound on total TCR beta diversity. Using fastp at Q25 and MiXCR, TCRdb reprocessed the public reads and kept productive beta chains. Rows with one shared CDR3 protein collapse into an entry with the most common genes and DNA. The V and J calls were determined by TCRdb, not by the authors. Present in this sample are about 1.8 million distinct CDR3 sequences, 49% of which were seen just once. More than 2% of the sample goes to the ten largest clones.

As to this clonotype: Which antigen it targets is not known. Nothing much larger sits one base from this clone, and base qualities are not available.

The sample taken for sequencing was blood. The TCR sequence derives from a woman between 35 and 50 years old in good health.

Here the CDR3 is given as CSARGMTSGGAAEQFF. The nucleotide sequence is given as TGCAGTGCTAGAGGGATGACTAGCGGGGGGGCCGCTGAGCAGTTCTTC. The rearrangement combines TRBV20-1 with TRBJ2-1; a stretch of 14 junction bases matches TRBD2. The CDR3 contains 16 residues, cysteine and phenylalanine counted. The kept DNA is CDR3 alone, 48 bases in frame from the first base. Ends trimmed: V by 1 base, J by 9 bases; bases unmatched to a gene: 8. Based on the germline V gene (reference sequence), the CDR1 and CDR2 sequences are DFQATT and SNEGSKA.